The 27 T cell receptor beta chains given below trace back to one sample, sequenced in a study of CD8 T cells in ankylosing spondylitis. TCRdb re-analysed the 5' RACE reads in MiXCR, keeping a single row per CDR3 protein. The table shows 250,000 to 350,000 distinct CDR3 sequences, with roughly 20% occurring only once. Sequencing was done on a sample of blood, either unsorted or a sorted T cell fraction (not recorded which). Receptors were obtained from a female donor with ankylosing spondylitis or in good health (not recorded which).

This clonotype turned up a few times. V is TRBV12-3 or TRBV12-4 and J is TRBJ1-1; tentatively, D is TRBD1 (6 bases). The CDR3 runs to 13 residues. V shed 6 bases and J shed 5 bases, with 13 bases lying between them. Here the CDR3 reads CASSEGTKTEAFF. The CDR3 coding sequence is TGTGCCAGCAGCGAGGGGACAAAAACTGAAGCTTTCTTT.

The chain joins TRBV27 to TRBJ1-2; TRBD1 might be the D (5 bases). Germline-derived CDR1 and CDR2 are MNHEY and SMNVEV (reference sequence). V dropped 5 bases and J dropped 6 bases, with 13 bases sitting between them. This CDR3 has 13 residues. The CDR3 protein is CASSPGRGDGYTF. CDR3 coding DNA: TGTGCCAGCAGTCCGGGGAGGGGAGATGGCTACACCTTC.

A few counts support this clonotype. This rearrangement joins TRBV6-5 to TRBJ1-3, with unresolved D. CDR3 length equals 16 residues. Trimming removed 0 bases at V and 0 bases at J, with 9 bases between. Looked up from germline, CDR1 is MNHEY and CDR2 is SVGAGI. The CDR3 nucleotides are TGTGCCAGCAGTTACTCGATCCAGTCCTCTGGAAACACCATATATTTT. Translated: CASSYSIQSSGNTIYF.

J is TRBJ2-7 and V is TRBV6-5; TRBD1 agrees at 8 bases. CDR1 and CDR2 from the germline V gene are MNHEY and SVGAGI. The CDR3 covers 16 residues. V lost 5 bases and J lost 0; bases outside the gene matches: 9. The CDR3: CASSVTGTGFSYEQYF. CDR3 DNA: TGTGCCAGCAGTGTAACCGGGACAGGTTTCTCCTACGAGCAGTACTTC.

The table lists this clonotype with many counts. The chain employs TRBV20-1 and TRBJ2-3; D may be TRBD1 (5 bases). Trimming shortened V by 5 bases and J by 0 bases, and 12 bases separated the two germline ends. CDR3 length: 14 amino acids. The germline V gene has CDR1 DFQATT and CDR2 SNEGSKA (reference sequence). CDR3 DNA: TGCAGTGCTGGGGCCCATAGCAGCACAGATACGCAGTATTTT. Translated, it gives CSAGAHSSTDTQYF.

The sample holds many counts of this clonotype. V is TRBV12-3 or TRBV12-4 and J is TRBJ1-2; 9 bases match TRBD1. V was clipped by 6 bases and J by 5 bases; unmatched bases: 7. This CDR3 is built from 14 residues. The CDR3 is CASSQGQGPYGYTF. CDR3 nucleotides: TGTGCCAGCAGCCAAGGACAGGGGCCATATGGCTACACCTTC.

The chain is built from TRBV6-5 and TRBJ2-2; a possible D gene is TRBD2 (5 bases). The CDR3 sequence is 15 residues long. The germline gives CDR1 MNHEY, CDR2 SVGAGI. V lost 2 bases, J lost 2 bases, and 9 bases lay in between. The CDR3: CASSYGRGNTGELFF. In DNA form, the CDR3 reads TGTGCCAGCAGTTACGGTCGGGGAAACACCGGGGAGCTGTTTTTT.

The chain links TRBV24-1 to TRBJ2-7, with D maybe TRBD1 (5 bases). Germline V gene sequence: CDR1 KGHDR, CDR2 SFDVKD. The CDR3 totals 14 residues. Trimming removed 4 bases at V and 3 bases at J, with 12 bases between. This CDR3 reads CATSDSRDSYEQYF. CDR3 coding DNA: TGTGCCACCAGTGACAGCCGCGACAGCTACGAGCAGTACTTC.

Only a few counts were recorded for this clonotype. In DNA, the CDR3 is TGTGCCAGCAGTTTAGTAAAGGGTAGCAATCAGCCCCAGCATTTT. This sequence encodes CASSLVKGSNQPQHF. The V call is TRBV12-3 or TRBV12-4, the J call TRBJ1-5; D gene ambiguous. The V end was cut by 1 base, the J end by 0 bases, with 7 bases between. The length of the CDR3 is 15 residues.

Ten or more counts support this clonotype. The chain has TRBV29-1 and TRBJ2-1, with TRBD1 matching over 8 bases. Germline assignment: CDR1 SQVTM and CDR2 ANQGSEA. V lost 1 base and J lost 8; bases outside the gene matches: 7. This CDR3 has 14 amino acids. CDR3: CSVEGPTGEDEQFF. The DNA of the CDR3 is TGCAGCGTTGAAGGCCCGACAGGGGAAGATGAGCAGTTCTTC.

The table lists this clonotype with a few counts. The V gene is TRBV29-1, the J gene TRBJ2-1; D is possibly TRBD2 (6 bases). There are 16 residues in the CDR3. The germline CDR1 and CDR2 sequences are SQVTM and ANQGSEA. V dropped 2 bases and J dropped 8 bases, with 22 bases sitting between them. The chain's CDR3 is CSVELGLGGLVHEQFF. CDR3 nucleotides: TGCAGCGTTGAATTAGGGTTGGGAGGTCTGGTCCATGAGCAGTTCTTC.

This clonotype has just a few counts. The J gene is TRBJ2-5, the V gene TRBV5-1; TRBD1 is a possible D gene (5 bases). The CDR3 runs to 16 residues. V lost 2 bases, J lost 1 base, and 15 bases lay in between. Germline V gene sequence: CDR1 SGHRS, CDR2 YFSETQ. This CDR3 is CASSFDGATRQETQYF. CDR3 sequence (DNA): TGCGCCAGCAGCTTTGATGGGGCTACCCGCCAAGAGACCCAGTACTTC.

There are a few counts of this clonotype. The chain has TRBV6-2 or TRBV6-3 and TRBJ2-1; 8 bases are a match to TRBD1. Germline values: CDR1 MNHEY, CDR2 SVGEGT. V gave up 2 bases and J gave up 9 bases; unmatched junction bases: 3. This CDR3 comprises 13 residues. The CDR3 loop reads CASSYATGAEQFF. Here the CDR3 DNA reads TGTGCCAGCAGTTACGCGACAGGGGCTGAGCAGTTCTTC.

The rearrangement links TRBV7-2 to TRBJ1-5, with D maybe TRBD1 (6 bases). This CDR3 is 13 amino acids long. Germline CDR1 is SGHTA and CDR2 is FQGNSA. Trimming removed 5 bases at V and 7 bases at J, with 12 bases between. CDR3 region: CASSLSQGQPQHF. As DNA, the CDR3 is TGTGCCAGCAGCCTGTCACAGGGCCAGCCCCAGCATTTT.

In this sample, this clonotype turned up many times. The V gene is TRBV12-3 or TRBV12-4, the J gene TRBJ1-1; unclear D gene. Trimming removed 6 bases from V and 4 bases from J, with 12 bases in between. This CDR3 contains 13 residues. The CDR3 loop reads CASSSRFGTEAFF. In DNA, the CDR3 is TGTGCCAGCAGCTCCAGGTTCGGCACTGAAGCTTTCTTT.

CDR3 loop: CASSLQGFSGYTF. The CDR3 nucleotides read TGTGCCAGCAGCTTGCAGGGTTTCTCTGGCTACACCTTC. The J gene is TRBJ1-2, the V gene TRBV5-6, with D possibly TRBD1 on 5 matching bases. The CDR3 contains 13 residues. Germline values: CDR1 SGHDT, CDR2 YYEEEE. Between the trimmed V and J ends, which lost 1 base and 7 bases, there was a span of 11 bases.

V gene TRBV6-5 combines with J gene TRBJ2-7, with 7 bases matching TRBD2. This CDR3 comprises 14 residues. Germline V CDR1 and CDR2: MNHEY, SVGAGI. Trimming cost V 4 bases and J 3 bases; bases outside gene matches: 6. The CDR3 here is CASSSRLASYEQYF. The CDR3 bases are TGTGCCAGCAGTTCGAGACTAGCCAGCTACGAGCAGTACTTC.

The rearrangement uses TRBV28 and TRBJ2-7; 12 nucleotides align to TRBD2. CDR1 and CDR2 (germline): MDHEN, SYDVKM. J was trimmed by 4 bases and V by 5 bases; bases with no gene match: 9. The CDR3 is 16 amino acids. The DNA of the CDR3 is TGTGCCAGCAGTCTGCCGTCGGGACTAGCGGGTTACGAGCAGTACTTC. Amino acids: CASSLPSGLAGYEQYF.

This clonotype was counted a few times. V gene TRBV19 combines with J gene TRBJ2-1; D might be TRBD2 (6 bases). The germline V gene has CDR1 LNHDA and CDR2 SQIVND (reference sequence). Trimming took off 5 bases at V and 11 bases at J, with 22 bases between the two ends. This CDR3 is 15 amino acids long. CDR3 DNA sequence: TGTGCCAGTAGTCCCTTTAGCGGCCCTCTCACGAAGCAGTTCTTC. Translation gives CASSPFSGPLTKQFF.

This clonotype has just a few counts. The rearrangement uses TRBV20-1 and TRBJ2-1; no definite D call. Trimming pared 3 bases from V and 2 bases from J, leaving 8 bases between. The CDR3 contains 13 residues. Germline V gives CDR1 DFQATT, CDR2 SNEGSKA (reference sequence). DNA for the CDR3: TGCAGTGCTAGGTGGATGACCTACAATGAGCAGTTCTTC. It codes for CSARWMTYNEQFF.

This clonotype has at least ten counts. The chain employs TRBV5-6 and TRBJ1-2; D uncertain. Germline V lookup: CDR1 SGHDT, CDR2 YYEEEE. V dropped 0 bases and J dropped 4 bases, with 10 bases sitting between them. This CDR3 has 14 amino acids. CDR3: CASSLASRTYGYTF. CDR3 DNA sequence: TGTGCCAGCAGCTTGGCCTCACGGACCTATGGCTACACCTTC.

The chain uses TRBV6-1 and TRBJ2-1; D is possibly TRBD1 (7 bases). Germline CDR1 is MNHNS and CDR2 is SASEGT. The CDR3 covers 15 residues. V was shortened by 10 bases and J by 8 bases, with 24 bases between the two germline ends. This chain's CDR3 is CATTQGGSSSYEQFF. In DNA, the CDR3 is TGTGCCACCACTCAGGGGGGCTCAAGCAGCTATGAGCAGTTCTTC.

In its sample, this clonotype was seen once. V usage is TRBV30 and J usage is TRBJ1-1; possible D gene TRBD1, 6 bases. CDR1 and CDR2 (germline): GTSNPN, SVGIG (reference sequence). The V and J ends lost 4 bases and 4 bases respectively, with 19 bases between them. CDR3 length equals 15 residues. The CDR3 nucleotides are TGTGCCTGGACCCTCTCTTCAGGGGCGGGCACTGAAGCTTTCTTT. It yields the protein CAWTLSSGAGTEAFF.

This sequence joins TRBV6-1 and TRBJ2-1; 12 bases are shared with TRBD2. The trim removed 6 bases at V and 7 bases at J, leaving 7 bases unmatched. Looked up from germline, CDR1 is MNHNS and CDR2 is SASEGT. The CDR3 runs 15 residues. The CDR3 DNA reads as TGTGCCAGCAGATCTAGCGGGAGGGCTACAAATGAGCAGTTCTTC. Translating it yields CASRSSGRATNEQFF.

The chain has TRBV20-1 and TRBJ2-7, with 9 bases lining up with TRBD2. The length of the CDR3 is 14 residues. Germline lookup yields CDR1 DFQATT and CDR2 SNEGSKA (reference sequence). V lost 4 bases and J lost 5; bases outside the gene matches: 9. The CDR3 reads CSATIAGVPNEQYF. The DNA for the CDR3 is TGCAGTGCTACCATAGCGGGAGTGCCCAACGAGCAGTACTTC.

The rearrangement uses TRBV7-9 and TRBJ1-1; D is possibly TRBD1 (5 bases). Germline CDR1 and CDR2: SEHNR and FQNEAQ (reference sequence). The CDR3 is 13 residues long. V was shortened by 7 bases and J by 3 bases, with 12 bases between the two germline ends. The CDR3 sequence is CASTRDRDTEAFF. The CDR3 DNA reads TGTGCCAGCACCAGGGATAGGGACACTGAAGCTTTCTTT. Full variable domain (missing parts from reference TRBV7-9 and TRBJ1-1): DTGVSQNPRHKITKRGQNVTFRCDPISEHNRLYWYRQTLGQGPEFLTYFQNEAQLEKSRLLSDRFSAERPKGSFSTLEIQRTEQGDSAMYLCASTRDRDTEAFFGQGTRLTVV.

Ten or more counts support this clonotype. This CDR3 reads CASSQVGGLHEQYF. The CDR3 coding sequence is TGTGCCAGCAGCCAGGTAGGGGGACTCCACGAGCAGTACTTC. The rearrangement joins TRBV7-9 to TRBJ2-7, with D perhaps assigned TRBD1 or TRBD2 (6 bases each). Trimming took off 5 bases at V and 5 bases at J, with 16 bases between the two ends. Germline V lookup: CDR1 SEHNR, CDR2 FQNEAQ (reference sequence). This CDR3 has 14 residues.